The rows below give T cell receptor beta chains drawn from one sample of a study of OX40 agonist ivuxolimab in advanced cancers. TCRdb's copy holds only in-frame clones and misses some; the assay was immunoSEQ multiplex PCR. Here the sample spans 60,000 or so clones, 70% to 90% being singletons. The sequencing here drew on CD4+ or CD8+ T cells sorted from blood, taken in a trial of the OX40 agonist ivuxolimab. These receptor sequences come from an adult with an advanced solid tumor such as melanoma, head and neck, liver or kidney cancer. CDR3s include the opening cysteine and the closing phenylalanine or tryptophan. The D gene is left open where the match is weak. Not all rows give a size; the values are once, few, many and, for expanded clones, a class.

TRBJ2-4	TRBV2	NA	once	TGTGCCAGCAGTGATGGGTGGTCTCCAATTCAGTACTTC	CASSDGWSPIQYF
TRBJ2-5	TRBV7-9	NA	NA	TGTGCCAGCAGCTTAGAGGCCCGCCAAGAGACCCAGTACTTC	CASSLEARQETQYF
TRBJ2-1	TRBV18	NA	NA	TGTGCCAGCTCACCGAGAGCCAATGAGCAGTTCTTC	CASSPRANEQFF
TRBJ1-3	TRBV6-5	NA	NA	TGTGCCAGCAGTGACTCAAGCGGAAACACCATATATTTT	CASSDSSGNTIYF
TRBJ1-5	TRBV28	NA	NA	TGTGCCAGCAGTTCTGGAGATCAGCCCCAGCATTTT	CASSSGDQPQHF
TRBJ2-3	TRBV19	NA	NA	TGTGCCAGTAGTGGGGGTCCCCGGAGCACAGATACGCAGTATTTT	CASSGGPRSTDTQYF
TRBJ1-2	TRBV2	NA	NA	TGTGCCAGCGAAAGGGGTTTGGGCTACACCTTC	CASERGLGYTF
TRBJ1-1	TRBV28	NA	NA	TGTGCCAGCAGTTTATTAGGAAAGGGGGGGAACACTGAAGCTTTCTTT	CASSLLGKGGNTEAFF
TRBJ2-2	TRBV2	NA	NA	TGTGCCAGCAGCCTACAGCCCACCGGGGAGCTGTTTTTT	CASSLQPTGELFF
TRBJ2-1	TRBV7-3	TRBD1	NA	TGTGCCAGCAGCCCGACAGGGGATAACTACAATGAGCAGTTCTTC	CASSPTGDNYNEQFF
TRBJ2-7	TRBV15	NA	NA	TGTGCCACCAGCAGACTTGGCTACGAGCAGTACTTC	CATSRLGYEQYF
TRBJ1-1	TRBV11-3	TRBD1	NA	TGTGCCAGCAGCTCACAGGGGGACACTGAAGCTTTCTTT	CASSSQGDTEAFF
TRBJ2-1	TRBV12-5	TRBD1	NA	TGTGCTAGTGGTTTGGGGGACAGGGGGCTCTTCGATGAGCAGTTCTTC	CASGLGDRGLFDEQFF
TRBJ1-4	TRBV5-4	NA	NA	TGTGCCAGCAGCCACGCGAACCTTGGTGAAGAAAAACTGTTTTTT	CASSHANLGEEKLFF
TRBJ1-1	TRBV2	NA	NA	TGTGCCAGCAGTGGACTGGCGGTTGAAGCTTTCTTT	CASSGLAVEAFF
TRBJ2-3	TRBV6-1	TRBD2	NA	TGTGCCAGCAGTGAAGGCGGGGGGGTGGGCACAGATACGCAGTATTTT	CASSEGGGVGTDTQYF
TRBJ1-3	TRBV14	NA	NA	TGTGCCAGCAGCCAGGACGCCGAAGGGGGGGCTGGAAACACCATATATTTT	CASSQDAEGGAGNTIYF
TRBJ1-5	TRBV5-1	NA	NA	TGCGCCAGCAGCTTTTGGGGGGATCCGGATCAGCCCCAGCATTTT	CASSFWGDPDQPQHF
TRBJ2-1	TRBV5-1	NA	NA	TGCGCCAGCAGCTTGAGCCCTGGCGGTGAGCAGTTCTTC	CASSLSPGGEQFF
TRBJ2-5	TRBV29-1	NA	NA	TGCAGCGTTGTGGGATCCCAAGAGACCCAGTACTTC	CSVVGSQETQYF
TRBJ1-6	TRBV9	NA	NA	TGTGCCAGCAGCGCCGAATATAATTCACCCCTCCACTTT	CASSAEYNSPLHF
TRBJ2-5	TRBV5-4	TRBD2	few	TGTGCCAGCAGCACCGGGACTAGTAGAGAGACCCAGTACTTC	CASSTGTSRETQYF
TRBJ1-6	TRBV7-9	NA	once	TGTGCCAGCACCCCCGCGCAGGCAAATATGGCCCTCCACTTT	CASTPAQANMALHF
TRBJ2-2	TRBV9	TRBD1	NA	TGTGCCAGCAGGCCCTCGCCAGGGGGCGCCGGGGAGCTGTTTTTT	CASRPSPGGAGELFF
TRBJ1-2	TRBV6-6	NA	NA	TGTGCCAGCAGTTATGTGACGGATGGCTACACCTTC	CASSYVTDGYTF
TRBJ2-7	TRBV7-6	TRBD1	NA	TGTGCCAGCAGCAAGGACAGGGGAGGATACGAGCAGTACTTC	CASSKDRGGYEQYF
TRBJ2-1	TRBV7-6	NA	NA	TGTGCCATCCAGCAGGGCAATGAGCAGTTCTTC	CAIQQGNEQFF
TRBJ2-7	TRBV28	NA	NA	TGTGCCAGCAGTTCCGGGACGGAGTACGAGCAGTACTTC	CASSSGTEYEQYF
TRBJ1-2	TRBV28	TRBD1	NA	TGTGCCAGCAGAATCGGACAGGCGATTAACTATGGCTACACCTTC	CASRIGQAINYGYTF
TRBJ1-5	TRBV19	NA	NA	TGTGCCGGTAGCCTTATAGGGTTCACAGGCAATCAGCCCCAGCATTTT	CAGSLIGFTGNQPQHF
TRBJ1-5	TRBV2	NA	few	TGTGCCAGCAGGGGGGGCTCGGCTGGGCAGCCCCAGCATTTT	CASRGGSAGQPQHF
TRBJ2-3	TRBV18	TRBD2	NA	TGTGCCAGCTCTCAAAGCCCTAGCGGGGGCGCTAGCACAGATACGCAGTATTTT	CASSQSPSGGASTDTQYF
TRBJ2-7	TRBV7-2	TRBD2	once	TGTGCCAGCAGCGTGACTAGCGGGGGTATCTCCTACGAGCAGTACTTC	CASSVTSGGISYEQYF
TRBJ2-1	TRBV6-1	NA	NA	TGTGCCAGCAGTGAGAACCCACAGGGCTCCTACAATGAGCAGTTCTTC	CASSENPQGSYNEQFF
TRBJ1-2	TRBV28	NA	NA	TGTGCCAGCACCCTTACAGGGATCAGCTATGGCTACACCTTC	CASTLTGISYGYTF
TRBJ2-1	TRBV7-2	TRBD2	few	TGTGCCAGCAGCTCGACTAGCGGCTACAATGAGCAGTTCTTC	CASSSTSGYNEQFF
TRBJ2-1	TRBV7-6	NA	NA	TGTGCCAGCAGTCCCGTCTCAGGGGTCAACCCCTACAATGAGCAGTTCTTC	CASSPVSGVNPYNEQFF
TRBJ2-3	TRBV7-2	TRBD2	NA	TGTGCCAGCAGCTACCGCAGCGGGGGGTCTAGCACAGATACGCAGTATTTT	CASSYRSGGSSTDTQYF
TRBJ1-1	TRBV5-6	NA	NA	TGTGCCAGCAGCCGGGACGGAGGCTCTTTCTTT	CASSRDGGSFF
TRBJ1-5	TRBV18	NA	few	TGTGCCAGCTCACCAGACAGGAGCAATCAGCCCCAGCATTTT	CASSPDRSNQPQHF
TRBJ2-2	TRBV2	TRBD1	NA	TGTGCCAGCATTGGGGACAGGGGTACCGGGGAGCTGTTTTTT	CASIGDRGTGELFF
TRBJ1-6	TRBV6-4	NA	NA	TGTGCCAGCATCCTTGGCAGGACTAATTCACCCCTCCACTTT	CASILGRTNSPLHF
TRBJ1-6	TRBV18	NA	NA	TGTGCCAGCTCGCTACAGGGCAATAATTCACCCCTCCACTTT	CASSLQGNNSPLHF
TRBJ2-5	TRBV5-1	NA	NA	TGCGCCAGCAGAGCAGGGGTGGGGCGGCAAGAGACCCAGTACTTC	CASRAGVGRQETQYF
TRBJ1-5	TRBV16	NA	NA	TGTGCCAGCGCCCCTCTGGGTGTCGGCAATCAGCCCCAGCATTTT	CASAPLGVGNQPQHF
TRBJ1-3	TRBV7-9	TRBD1	NA	TGTGCCAGCCCAGGACAGGGCTTAGGAAACACCATATATTTT	CASPGQGLGNTIYF
TRBJ2-5	TRBV7-2	NA	NA	TGTGCCAGCAGCTTAGGGGGCGACGAGGAGACCCAGTACTTC	CASSLGGDEETQYF
TRBJ2-3	TRBV7-2	TRBD2	NA	TGTGCCAGCAGCTTATTAGCGGGGGGTAGCACAGATACGCAGTATTTT	CASSLLAGGSTDTQYF
TRBJ2-3	TRBV5-4	NA	NA	TGTGCCAGCAGCTTGAAAGGCCGGGGGCGTGTGGCAGATACGCAGTATTTT	CASSLKGRGRVADTQYF